The T cell receptor (beta chain) under discussion was sequenced for a study of human T cells and chemical hapten exposure. The sample holds many counts of this clonotype. Described time point: pre-sensitization, week 0. Stated treatment: therapeutic diphenylcyclopropenone sensitization with weekly scalp DPC. TCRdb called the RACE reads again in MiXCR, with one record for every CDR3 protein. The sample has 100,000 to 150,000 distinct CDR3 sequences, approximately 13% seen once. CDR3 length equals 15 residues. Germline V gene sequence: CDR1 SGHAT, CDR2 FQNNGV. V lost 6 bases and J lost 0, with 12 bases in between.

The TCR was taken from a woman aged 18 to 35 with alopecia areata. Some clones in this sample may be carry-over from other donors' samples. Sequences were derived from whole blood, sampled in connection with sensitization to the hapten diphenylcyclopropenone (DPC). V gene TRBV11-2 combines with J gene TRBJ1-3, with TRBD1 as a possible D gene (5 bases). CDR3: CASRMGRFSGNTIYF. CDR3 in DNA: TGTGCCAGCAGAATGGGACGGTTCTCTGGAAACACCATATATTTT.